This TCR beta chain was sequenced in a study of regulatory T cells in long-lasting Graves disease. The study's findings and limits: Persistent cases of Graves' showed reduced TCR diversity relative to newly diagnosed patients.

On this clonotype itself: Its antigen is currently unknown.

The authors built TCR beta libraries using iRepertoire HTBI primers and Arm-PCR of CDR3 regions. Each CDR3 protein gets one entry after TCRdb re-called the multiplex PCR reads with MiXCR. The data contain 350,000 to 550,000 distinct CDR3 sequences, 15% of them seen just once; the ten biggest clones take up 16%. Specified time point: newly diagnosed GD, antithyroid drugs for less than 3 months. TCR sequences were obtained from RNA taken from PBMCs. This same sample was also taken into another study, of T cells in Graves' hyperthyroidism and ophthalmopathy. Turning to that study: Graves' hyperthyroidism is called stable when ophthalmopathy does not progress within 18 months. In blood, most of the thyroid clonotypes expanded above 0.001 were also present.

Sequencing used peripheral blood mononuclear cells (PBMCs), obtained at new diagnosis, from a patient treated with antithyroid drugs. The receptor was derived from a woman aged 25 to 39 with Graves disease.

The CDR3 DNA reads as TGCAGTGCTCCTGTCCCGGGACAGGGGAACTACGAGCAGTACTTC. Its protein is CSAPVPGQGNYEQYF. The chain uses TRBV20-1 and TRBJ2-7, with 10 bases lining up with TRBD1. The CDR3 extends over 15 amino acids. Germline CDR1 is DFQATT and CDR2 is SNEGSKA (reference sequence). V gave up 5 bases and J gave up 3 bases; unmatched junction bases: 10.